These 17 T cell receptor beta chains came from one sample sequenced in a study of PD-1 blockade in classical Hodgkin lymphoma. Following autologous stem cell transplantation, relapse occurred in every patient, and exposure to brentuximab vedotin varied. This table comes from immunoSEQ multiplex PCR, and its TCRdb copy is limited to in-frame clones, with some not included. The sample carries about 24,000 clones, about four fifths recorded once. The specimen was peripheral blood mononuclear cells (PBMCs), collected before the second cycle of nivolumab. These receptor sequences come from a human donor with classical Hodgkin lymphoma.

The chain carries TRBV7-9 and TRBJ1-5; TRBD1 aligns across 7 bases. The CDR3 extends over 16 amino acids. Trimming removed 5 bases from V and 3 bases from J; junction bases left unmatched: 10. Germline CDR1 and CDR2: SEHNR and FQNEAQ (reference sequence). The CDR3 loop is CASSVPGQLINQPQHF. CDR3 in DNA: TGTGCCAGCAGCGTCCCGGGACAGCTAATCAATCAGCCCCAGCATTTT.

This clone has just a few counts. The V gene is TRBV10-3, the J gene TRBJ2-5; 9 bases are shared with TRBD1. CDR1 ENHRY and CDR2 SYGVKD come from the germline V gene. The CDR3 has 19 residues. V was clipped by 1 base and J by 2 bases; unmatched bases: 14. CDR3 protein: CAISEFRPGQGPPQETQYF. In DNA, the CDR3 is TGTGCCATCAGTGAGTTCAGACCGGGACAGGGTCCCCCACAAGAGACCCAGTACTTC.

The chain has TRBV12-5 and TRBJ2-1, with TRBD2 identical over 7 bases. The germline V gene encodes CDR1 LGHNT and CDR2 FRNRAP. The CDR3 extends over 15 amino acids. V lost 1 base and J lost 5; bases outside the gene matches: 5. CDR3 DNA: TGTGCTAGTGGTTTGGGACTAGCCACAAACAATGAGCAGTTCTTC. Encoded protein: CASGLGLATNNEQFF.

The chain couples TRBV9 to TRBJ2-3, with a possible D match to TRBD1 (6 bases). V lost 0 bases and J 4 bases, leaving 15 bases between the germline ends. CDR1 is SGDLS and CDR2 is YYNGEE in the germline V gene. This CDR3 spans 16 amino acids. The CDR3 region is CASSVGGQFVSDTQYF. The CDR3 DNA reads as TGTGCCAGCAGCGTAGGAGGACAGTTCGTTTCAGATACGCAGTATTTT.

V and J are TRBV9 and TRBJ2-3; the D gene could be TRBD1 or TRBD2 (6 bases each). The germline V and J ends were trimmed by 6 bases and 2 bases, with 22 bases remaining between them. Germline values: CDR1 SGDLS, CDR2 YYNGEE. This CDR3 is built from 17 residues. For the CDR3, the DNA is TGTGCCAGCACGTCCACGGGGGCCTCCCTTGTCACAGATACGCAGTATTTT. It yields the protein CASTSTGASLVTDTQYF.

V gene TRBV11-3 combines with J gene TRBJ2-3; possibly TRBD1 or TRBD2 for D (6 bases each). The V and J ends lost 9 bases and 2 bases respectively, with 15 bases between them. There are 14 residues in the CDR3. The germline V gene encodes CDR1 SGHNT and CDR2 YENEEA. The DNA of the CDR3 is TGTGCCAGTGGTCCGGGGGCTCTCACAGATACGCAGTATTTT. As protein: CASGPGALTDTQYF.

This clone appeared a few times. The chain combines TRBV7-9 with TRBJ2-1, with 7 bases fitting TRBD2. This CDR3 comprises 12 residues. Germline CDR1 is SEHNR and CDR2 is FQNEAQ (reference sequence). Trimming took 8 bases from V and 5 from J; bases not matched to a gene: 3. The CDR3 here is CASAGRNNEQFF. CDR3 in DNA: TGTGCCAGCGCCGGGAGGAACAATGAGCAGTTCTTC.

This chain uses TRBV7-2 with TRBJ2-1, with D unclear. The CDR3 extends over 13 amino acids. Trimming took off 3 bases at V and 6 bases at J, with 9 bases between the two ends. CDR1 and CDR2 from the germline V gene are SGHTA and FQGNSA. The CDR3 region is CASSLMVINEQFF. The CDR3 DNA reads TGTGCCAGCAGCTTGATGGTGATCAATGAGCAGTTCTTC.

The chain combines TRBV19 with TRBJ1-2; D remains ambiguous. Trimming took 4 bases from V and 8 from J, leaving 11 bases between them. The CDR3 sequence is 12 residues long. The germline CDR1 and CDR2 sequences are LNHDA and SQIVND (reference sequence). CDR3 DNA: TGTGCCAGTAGTACTACGGACGGAGGCTACACCTTC. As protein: CASSTTDGGYTF.

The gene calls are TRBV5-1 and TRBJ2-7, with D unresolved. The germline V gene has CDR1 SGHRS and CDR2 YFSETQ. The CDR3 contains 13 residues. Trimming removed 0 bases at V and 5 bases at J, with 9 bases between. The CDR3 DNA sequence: TGCGCCAGCAGCTTGGTCCCCCCCGACGAGCAGTACTTC. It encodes CASSLVPPDEQYF.

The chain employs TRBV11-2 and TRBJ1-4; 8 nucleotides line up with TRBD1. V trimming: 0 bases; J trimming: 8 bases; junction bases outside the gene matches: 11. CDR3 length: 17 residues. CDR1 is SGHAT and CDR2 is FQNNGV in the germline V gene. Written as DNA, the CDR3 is TGTGCCAGCAGCTTAGACAGGGGGCCCGCGTGGGGAGAAAAACTGTTTTTT. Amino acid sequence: CASSLDRGPAWGEKLFF.

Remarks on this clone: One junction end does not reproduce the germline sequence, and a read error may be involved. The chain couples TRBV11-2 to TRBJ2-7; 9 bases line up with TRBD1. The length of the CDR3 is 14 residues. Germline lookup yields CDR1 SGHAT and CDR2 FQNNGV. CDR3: CASSPTGGSYEQYF. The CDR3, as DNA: TGCGCCAGCAGCCCGACAGGGGGCTCCTACGAGCAGTACTTC.

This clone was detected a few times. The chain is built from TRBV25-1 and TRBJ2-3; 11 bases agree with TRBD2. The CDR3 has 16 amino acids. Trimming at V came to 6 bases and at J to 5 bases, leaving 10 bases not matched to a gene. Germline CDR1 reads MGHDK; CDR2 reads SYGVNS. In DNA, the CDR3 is TGTGCCAGCAGAAAAAGGTTACTAGCGGGGGAAGATACGCAGTATTTT. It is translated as CASRKRLLAGEDTQYF.

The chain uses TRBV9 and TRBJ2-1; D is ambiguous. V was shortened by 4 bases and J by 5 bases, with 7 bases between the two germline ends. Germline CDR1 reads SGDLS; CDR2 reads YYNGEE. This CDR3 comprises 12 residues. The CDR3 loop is CASSPFDNEQFF. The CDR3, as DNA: TGTGCCAGCAGCCCGTTCGACAATGAGCAGTTCTTC.

The CDR3 DNA reads as TGTGCCACCGAGCGGGGACAGGGTGGTGGCTACACCTTC. Translated: CATERGQGGGYTF. V and J are TRBV9 and TRBJ1-2; 9 bases are a match to TRBD1. Germline V lookup: CDR1 SGDLS, CDR2 YYNGEE. The CDR3 loop spans 13 amino acids. The ends lost 9 bases at V and 7 bases at J; junction bases unmatched: 10.

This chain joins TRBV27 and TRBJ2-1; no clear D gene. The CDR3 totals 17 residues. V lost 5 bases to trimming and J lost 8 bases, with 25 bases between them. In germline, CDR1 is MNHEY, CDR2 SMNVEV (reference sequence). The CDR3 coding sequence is TGTGCCAGCAGTGGGGATGGGTCCTCCTGGTTGGTGGATGAGCAGTTCTTC. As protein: CASSGDGSSWLVDEQFF.

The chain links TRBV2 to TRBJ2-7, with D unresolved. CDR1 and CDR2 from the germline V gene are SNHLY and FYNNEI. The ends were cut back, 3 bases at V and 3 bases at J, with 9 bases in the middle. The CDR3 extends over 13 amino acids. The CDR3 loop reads CASSDSRYYEQYF. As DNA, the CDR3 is TGTGCCAGCAGTGACTCCAGGTACTACGAGCAGTACTTC.